A selection of T cell receptor beta chains follows, all from one sample in a study of blood T cell repertoires in COVID-19. Data came from immunoSEQ multiplex PCR; TCRdb stores just in-frame clones and leaves some out. Of fewer than 600,000 clones in the sample, 70% to 90% were seen once. The specimen sequenced was PBMCs or T cells enriched from blood (not recorded which). These receptors all come from a woman between 40 and 50 years old who had recovered from COVID-19. The CDR3 runs from the conserved cysteine through the conserved F or W. Each record gives: J gene, V gene, D gene, clone size, CDR3 DNA, CDR3 protein. A D gene is named only where the DNA matches it firmly. Clone sizes are given selectively: once, few, many, or a class where the clone is expanded.

J: TRBJ1-1
V: TRBV14
D: .
size: .
DNA: TGTGCCAGCAGGTTGTCTGGGGGCGCACCCACTGAAGCTTTCTTT
CDR3: CASRLSGGAPTEAFF

J: TRBJ1-2
V: TRBV6-2/TRBV6-3
D: .
size: .
DNA: TGTGCCAGCAGTCCCTTGGAGGCCTGGAGGGATGGCTACACCTTC
CDR3: CASSPLEAWRDGYTF

J: TRBJ1-2
V: TRBV29-1
D: .
size: .
DNA: TGCAGCGTTGTAGGCGGGAGTAACTATGGCTACACCTTC
CDR3: CSVVGGSNYGYTF

J: TRBJ1-5
V: TRBV10-2
D: .
size: .
DNA: TGCGCCAGCAGCTGGGGGGGATATAGCAATCAGCCCCAGCATTTT
CDR3: CASSWGGYSNQPQHF

J: TRBJ1-3
V: TRBV3-1/TRBV3-2
D: .
size: .
DNA: TGTGCCAGCAGCCAAGCTCTCTCCTCTGGAAACACCATATATTTT
CDR3: CASSQALSSGNTIYF

J: TRBJ1-2
V: TRBV10-3
D: TRBD1
size: once
DNA: TGTGCCAGCAGAGACAGGGGTGTAAGTGGCTACACCTTC
CDR3: CASRDRGVSGYTF

J: TRBJ2-3
V: TRBV4-3
D: TRBD2
size: .
DNA: TGCGCCAGCAGCCTCAGGACTAGCGGGACTTACTCGACAGATACGCAGTATTTT
CDR3: CASSLRTSGTYSTDTQYF

J: TRBJ1-2
V: TRBV4-3
D: .
size: .
DNA: TGCGCCAGCAGCCCATACGCAACATCCCTGTCGGCGGGTGGCTACACCTTC
CDR3: CASSPYATSLSAGGYTF

J: TRBJ1-2
V: TRBV6-6
D: TRBD1
size: .
DNA: TGTGCCAGCAGTTACGCGGACAGGGTAGGGCATGGCTACACCTTC
CDR3: CASSYADRVGHGYTF

J: TRBJ2-4
V: TRBV19
D: .
size: .
DNA: TGTGCCAGTAGTATGGATGGCCCGGCAGGGAAGGGGCGAAACATTCAGTACTTC
CDR3: CASSMDGPAGKGRNIQYF

J: TRBJ1-2
V: TRBV7-9
D: .
size: .
DNA: TGTGCCAGCAGCTCCCCCTCAGTAATGGGGGGGACCCCCACCTGGGGCTACACCTTC
CDR3: CASSSPSVMGGTPTWGYTF

J: TRBJ2-7
V: TRBV4-3
D: .
size: .
DNA: TGCGCCAGCAGCCAAGAATTGGCGGAACTCTACGAGCAGTACTTC
CDR3: CASSQELAELYEQYF

J: TRBJ1-2
V: TRBV7-9
D: TRBD1
size: .
DNA: TGTGCCAGCAGCTTAGAGGGGGCGCGGGCCAACTATGGCTACACCTTC
CDR3: CASSLEGARANYGYTF

J: TRBJ1-2
V: TRBV3-1/TRBV3-2
D: TRBD1
size: .
DNA: TGTGCCAGCAGCCAACCAAGGACAGGCCTCCCTAACTATGGCTACACCTTC
CDR3: CASSQPRTGLPNYGYTF

J: TRBJ2-5
V: TRBV6-5
D: TRBD1
size: .
DNA: TGTGCCAGCAGTCGTACAGGGGAGCGGGAGACCCAGTACTTC
CDR3: CASSRTGERETQYF

J: TRBJ2-1
V: TRBV7-9
D: TRBD1
size: .
DNA: TGTGCCAGCAGCTCGCAAGGAGGGGACAGGTCCCACAATGAGCAGTTCTTC
CDR3: CASSSQGGDRSHNEQFF

J: TRBJ2-7
V: TRBV2
D: TRBD2
size: .
DNA: TGTGCCAGCAGCCCCCGGGGGAGGGCGCACGAGCAGTACTTC
CDR3: CASSPRGRAHEQYF

J: TRBJ1-1
V: TRBV5-4
D: TRBD1
size: .
DNA: TGTGCCAGCAGCGGGGGACAGGGGAGCACTGAAGCTTTCTTT
CDR3: CASSGGQGSTEAFF

J: TRBJ2-7
V: TRBV5-1
D: TRBD1
size: .
DNA: TGCGCCAGCAGCTGGGGACAGGACTCCTACGAGCAGTACTTC
CDR3: CASSWGQDSYEQYF

J: TRBJ1-6
V: TRBV12-5
D: TRBD1
size: .
DNA: TGTGCTAGTGGTTCCGGACAGGCCGGATCACCCCTCCACTTT
CDR3: CASGSGQAGSPLHF

J: TRBJ2-3
V: TRBV5-1
D: .
size: once
DNA: TGCGCCAGCAGCCAAACCAGGATAGATACGCAGTATTTT
CDR3: CASSQTRIDTQYF

J: TRBJ2-7
V: TRBV7-8
D: TRBD2
size: .
DNA: TGTGCCAGCAGCCAGCAGCGGGGCAAAACCTACGAGCAGTACTTC
CDR3: CASSQQRGKTYEQYF

J: TRBJ2-7
V: TRBV6-5
D: TRBD2
size: .
DNA: TGTGCCAGCAGTTACGGGGCGACTAGCGGAGGGCACGAGCAGTACTTC
CDR3: CASSYGATSGGHEQYF

J: TRBJ1-2
V: TRBV6-5
D: .
size: .
DNA: TGTGCCAGCAGTTACGGCAGGGGAGGGTGGGACTATGGCTACACCTTC
CDR3: CASSYGRGGWDYGYTF

J: TRBJ2-7
V: TRBV7-2
D: .
size: .
DNA: TGTGCCAGCAGCCAACAGGGGGGGCCCTACGAGCAGTACTTC
CDR3: CASSQQGGPYEQYF

J: TRBJ1-2
V: TRBV3-1/TRBV3-2
D: .
size: .
DNA: TGTGCCAGCAGCGACACTTCAATCAACTATGGCTACACCTTC
CDR3: CASSDTSINYGYTF

J: TRBJ1-4
V: TRBV7-2
D: TRBD1
size: .
DNA: TGTGCCAGCAGCTTACAGAGGACAGGGCTGGAAAAACTGTTTTTT
CDR3: CASSLQRTGLEKLFF

J: TRBJ2-3
V: TRBV11-3
D: .
size: once
DNA: TGTGCCAGCAGCTTATATAGTGGAGATACGCAGTATTTT
CDR3: CASSLYSGDTQYF

J: TRBJ2-3
V: TRBV10-2
D: TRBD2
size: .
DNA: TGCGCCAGCCTCCCCGCTAGCGGGGCGGGTGATACGCAGTATTTT
CDR3: CASLPASGAGDTQYF

J: TRBJ2-1
V: TRBV7-8
D: TRBD2
size: .
DNA: TGTGCCAGCAGCTTAGCGAGCGGGAGGGACTACAATGAGCAGTTCTTC
CDR3: CASSLASGRDYNEQFF

J: TRBJ2-1
V: TRBV27
D: TRBD2
size: .
DNA: TGTGCCAGCAGCACGGGAGGGGAGTACAATGAGCAGTTCTTC
CDR3: CASSTGGEYNEQFF

J: TRBJ2-2
V: TRBV5-1
D: .
size: .
DNA: TGCGCCAGCAGCGTGCAGGGAACGAACACCGGGGAGCTGTTTTTT
CDR3: CASSVQGTNTGELFF

J: TRBJ2-1
V: TRBV13
D: .
size: .
DNA: TGTGCCAGCAGCTCTCCGGCGGGCAATGAGCAGTTCTTC
CDR3: CASSSPAGNEQFF

J: TRBJ2-2
V: TRBV6-5
D: .
size: .
DNA: TGTGCCAGCAGTTACCAAGAGGGCACCGGGGAGCTGTTTTTT
CDR3: CASSYQEGTGELFF

J: TRBJ2-7
V: TRBV7-2
D: .
size: .
DNA: TGTGCCAGCAGCTTAGAGGGGTTGGTGTATGGCGAGCAGTACTTC
CDR3: CASSLEGLVYGEQYF

J: TRBJ1-3
V: TRBV9
D: .
size: .
DNA: TGTGCCAGCAGCGTCTCCCAGGGGAATGGAAACACCATATATTTT
CDR3: CASSVSQGNGNTIYF

J: TRBJ1-6
V: TRBV27
D: .
size: .
DNA: TGTGCCAGCAGTGCCTACGGGACACCAAATTCACCCCTCCACTTT
CDR3: CASSAYGTPNSPLHF

J: TRBJ2-2
V: TRBV25-1
D: .
size: .
DNA: TGTGCCAGCAGTGAGACTTATCCGGCCGGGGAGCTGTTTTTT
CDR3: CASSETYPAGELFF

J: TRBJ2-6
V: TRBV19
D: .
size: .
DNA: TGTGCCAGTAGCTTGCCGCGCGGGGCCAACGTCCTGACTTTC
CDR3: CASSLPRGANVLTF

J: TRBJ2-7
V: TRBV11-2
D: .
size: .
DNA: TGTGCCAGCAGCTTAAGGAGTTTCGAGCAGTACTTC
CDR3: CASSLRSFEQYF

J: TRBJ2-7
V: TRBV10-3
D: TRBD1
size: .
DNA: TGTGCCATCAGTGAAGGCGACAGGGCCTCCTACGAGCAGTACTTC
CDR3: CAISEGDRASYEQYF

J: TRBJ2-5
V: TRBV5-6
D: .
size: .
DNA: TGTGCCAGCAGCTCCTTTTACAGGGAGGAGACCCAGTACTTC
CDR3: CASSSFYREETQYF

J: TRBJ1-1
V: TRBV7-8
D: TRBD1
size: .
DNA: TGTGCCATCACGGGCCCCGGACAGGGGGCGGGGAGCACTGAAGCTTTCTTT
CDR3: CAITGPGQGAGSTEAFF

J: TRBJ1-6
V: TRBV14
D: .
size: .
DNA: TGTGCCAGCAGCCAAAGTAGGACCGGGGCCCTCCACTTT
CDR3: CASSQSRTGALHF

J: TRBJ1-5
V: TRBV11-1
D: .
size: few
DNA: TGTGCCAGCAGCCCCGGGAGGGGGTATAATCAGCCCCAGCATTTT
CDR3: CASSPGRGYNQPQHF

J: TRBJ1-1
V: TRBV18
D: .
size: .
DNA: TGTGCCAGCTCACCAAAGGGCAGGGGCACTGAAGCTTTCTTT
CDR3: CASSPKGRGTEAFF

J: TRBJ1-1
V: TRBV24-1
D: TRBD1
size: .
DNA: TGTGCCACCAGTGATGCCACAGGGGTCACTGAAGCTTTCTTT
CDR3: CATSDATGVTEAFF

J: TRBJ2-7
V: TRBV25-1
D: .
size: .
DNA: TGTGCCAGCAGTAGAATAGAGGGGGCCTACGAGCAGTACTTC
CDR3: CASSRIEGAYEQYF

J: TRBJ1-1
V: TRBV2
D: TRBD1
size: .
DNA: TGTGCCAGCAGCGACCTAGTACCGGGACAGATTAACACTGAAGCTTTCTTT
CDR3: CASSDLVPGQINTEAFF

J: TRBJ2-7
V: TRBV6-1
D: TRBD2
size: .
DNA: TGTGCCAGCAGTGAAGGACTAGCGGGAGCCTACGAGCAGTACTTC
CDR3: CASSEGLAGAYEQYF

J: TRBJ2-2
V: TRBV19
D: TRBD2
size: .
DNA: TGTGCCAGTAGTATACATACTAGCGGGAGGACCGGGGAGCTGTTTTTT
CDR3: CASSIHTSGRTGELFF

J: TRBJ2-5
V: TRBV7-2
D: TRBD2
size: .
DNA: TGTGCCAGCAGCTTAGTGCCGACTAGCCTCCAAGAGACCCAGTACTTC
CDR3: CASSLVPTSLQETQYF

J: TRBJ1-4
V: TRBV21-1
D: .
size: .
DNA: TGTGCCAGCTTCGACAGGTATAATGAAAAACTGTTTTTT
CDR3: CASFDRYNEKLFF

J: TRBJ2-3
V: TRBV5-6
D: .
size: .
DNA: TGTGCCAGCAGCTTGGACATCACAGATACGCAGTATTTT
CDR3: CASSLDITDTQYF

J: TRBJ2-7
V: TRBV6-1
D: TRBD2
size: .
DNA: TGTGCCAGCAGTGGAGCGGGAGGGCTTGGGTCCTACGAGCAGTACTTC
CDR3: CASSGAGGLGSYEQYF

J: TRBJ1-1
V: TRBV7-2
D: .
size: .
DNA: TGTGCCAGCAGCCTCTTCGTTGTGGGGGGCACTGAAGCTTTCTTT
CDR3: CASSLFVVGGTEAFF

J: TRBJ1-2
V: TRBV5-6
D: .
size: .
DNA: TGTGCCAGCAGCCAAGGACTTACCCTCTATGGCTACACCTTC
CDR3: CASSQGLTLYGYTF